This TCR beta chain originates from a study of blood T cell repertoires in COVID-19. Looking at the study overall: Donors in the United States, Italy and Spain gave samples during acute or convalescent COVID-19. PBMCs, B-cell-depleted T cells, or T cells were the source of the cDNA or gDNA that made up the material.

Germline loops: CDR1 MGHDK, CDR2 SYGVNS. The CDR3 length is 14 residues. Trimming stripped 3 bases from V and 6 bases from J, with 12 bases between. As originally analysed: Estimated nucleated cell counts came from reference gene primer amplification. Produced via immunoSEQ multiplex PCR; TCRdb's table is partial and in-frame only. That table furnishes V, J and clone size, whereas the DNA furnished D and trimming. Among about 260,000 clones, around 90% were seen once, and the ten largest hold 4%. Material: peripheral blood. This clonotype originated in a man in his sixties who had recovered from COVID-19. The V call is TRBV25-1, the J call TRBJ1-5; D call uncertain. The CDR3, as DNA: TGTGCCAGCAGTGAGCGAGGGAGTCTTCAGCCCCAGCATTTT. Amino acid sequence: CASSERGSLQPQHF.